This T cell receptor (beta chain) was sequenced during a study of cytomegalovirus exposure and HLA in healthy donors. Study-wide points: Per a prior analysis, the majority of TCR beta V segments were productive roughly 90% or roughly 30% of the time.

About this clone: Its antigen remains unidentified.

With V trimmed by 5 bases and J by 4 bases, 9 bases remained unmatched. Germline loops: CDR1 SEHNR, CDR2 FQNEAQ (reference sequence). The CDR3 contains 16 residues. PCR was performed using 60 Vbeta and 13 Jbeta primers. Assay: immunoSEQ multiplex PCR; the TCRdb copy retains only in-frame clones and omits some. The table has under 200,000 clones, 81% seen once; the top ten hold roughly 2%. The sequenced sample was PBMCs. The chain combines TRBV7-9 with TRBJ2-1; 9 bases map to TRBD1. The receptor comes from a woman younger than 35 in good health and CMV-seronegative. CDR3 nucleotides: TGTGCCAGCAGCGGCGGCTGGACAGGGGCTTACAATGAGCAGTTCTTC. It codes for CASSGGWTGAYNEQFF.